The entry below gives a single TCR beta chain sequence along with its context. Its cognate antigen is unknown. The CDR3 has 15 residues. Trimming cost V 7 bases and J 5 bases, with 21 bases left between them. Germline CDR1 is MNHEY and CDR2 is SVGAGI. These data are taken from a study of cytomegalovirus exposure and HLA in healthy donors. Study results and limitations: Most CMV-associated TCR beta chains appeared HLA-restricted in a later analysis. Specificity for CMV antigens was confirmed in vitro for three of the CMV-associated chains. The study carried out a later analysis of TCR beta sequences. It associated some 17,000 of them with specific HLA alleles at a false discovery rate of 0.05. Certain indistinguishable V segments, among them TRBV6-2 and TRBV6-3, were excluded.

The PCR used 60 Vbeta and 13 Jbeta primers. The protocol was immunoSEQ multiplex PCR, while the TCRdb copy is restricted to in-frame clones and leaves out a portion. The sample records around 190,000 clones, 60% to 85% being singletons. Sequenced material: PBMCs. The chain employs TRBV6-5 and TRBJ2-7; TRBD1 might be the D (5 bases). The receptor was derived from a woman under 30 in good health and CMV-seronegative. CDR3 bases: TGTGCCAGCACCGAAGGTCCCCAGGGCTGGGACGAGCAGTACTTC. Its protein product is CASTEGPQGWDEQYF.